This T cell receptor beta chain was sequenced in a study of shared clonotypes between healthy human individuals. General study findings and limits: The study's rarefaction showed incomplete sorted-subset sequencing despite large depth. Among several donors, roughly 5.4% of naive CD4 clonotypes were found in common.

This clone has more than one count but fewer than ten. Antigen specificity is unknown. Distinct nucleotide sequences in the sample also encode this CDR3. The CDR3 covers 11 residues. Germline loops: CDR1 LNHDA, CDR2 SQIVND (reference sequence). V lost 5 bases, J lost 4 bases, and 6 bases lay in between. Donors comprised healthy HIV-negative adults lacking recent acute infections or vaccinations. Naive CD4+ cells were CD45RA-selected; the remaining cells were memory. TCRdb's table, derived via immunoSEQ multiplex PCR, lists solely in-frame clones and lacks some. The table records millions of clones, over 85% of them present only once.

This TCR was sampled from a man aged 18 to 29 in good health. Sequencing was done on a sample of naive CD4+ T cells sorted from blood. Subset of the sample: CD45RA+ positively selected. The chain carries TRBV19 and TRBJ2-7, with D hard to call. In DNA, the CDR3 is TGTGCCAGTAGTTCCGGGTACGAGCAGTACTTC. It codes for CASSSGYEQYF.